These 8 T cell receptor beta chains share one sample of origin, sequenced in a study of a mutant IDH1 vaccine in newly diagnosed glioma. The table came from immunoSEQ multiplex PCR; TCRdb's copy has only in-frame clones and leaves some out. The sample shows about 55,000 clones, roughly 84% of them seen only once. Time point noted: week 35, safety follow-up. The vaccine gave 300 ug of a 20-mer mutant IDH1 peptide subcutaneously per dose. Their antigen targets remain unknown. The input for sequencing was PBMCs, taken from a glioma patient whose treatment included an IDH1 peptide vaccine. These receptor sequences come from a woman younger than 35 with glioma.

This CDR3 is CASSVDLDEQYF. The CDR3 DNA reads as TGTGCCAGCAGTGTGGACCTGGACGAGCAGTACTTC. V and J are TRBV6-1 and TRBJ2-7; D is unresolved. V was shortened by 4 bases and J by 5 bases, with 9 bases between the two germline ends. In germline, CDR1 is MNHNS, CDR2 SASEGT. The CDR3 sequence is 12 residues long.

CDR3 region: CASSPETQGIEQYF. CDR3 nucleotides: TGTGCCAGTAGTCCAGAGACCCAGGGTATCGAGCAGTACTTC. The J gene is TRBJ2-7, the V gene TRBV19, with D possibly being TRBD1 (5 bases). The CDR3 consists of 14 residues. CDR1 is LNHDA, CDR2 SQIVND, per germline (reference sequence). V lost 5 bases and J lost 6, with 17 bases in between. Together with reference TRBV19 and TRBJ2-7, the CDR3 gives the full variable domain: DGGITQSPKYLFRKEGQNVTLSCEQNLNHDAMYWYRQDPGQGLRLIYYSQIVNDFQKGDIAEGYSVSREKKESFPLTVTSAQKNPTAFYLCASSPETQGIEQYFGPGTRLTVT.

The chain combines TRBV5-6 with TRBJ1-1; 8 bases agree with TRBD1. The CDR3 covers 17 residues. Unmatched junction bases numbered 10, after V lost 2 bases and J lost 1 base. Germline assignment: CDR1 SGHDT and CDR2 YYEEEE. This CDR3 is CASSLLLDRATNTEAFF. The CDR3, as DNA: TGTGCCAGCAGCTTACTCTTGGACAGGGCTACGAACACTGAAGCTTTCTTT.

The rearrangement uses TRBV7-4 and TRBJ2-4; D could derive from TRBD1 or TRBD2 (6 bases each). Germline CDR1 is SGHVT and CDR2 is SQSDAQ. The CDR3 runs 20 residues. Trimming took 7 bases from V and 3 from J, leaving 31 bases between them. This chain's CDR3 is CASNLGRRPEGGLNKNIQYF. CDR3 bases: TGTGCCAGCAATCTCGGGCGCCGCCCAGAGGGGGGCCTAAACAAAAACATTCAGTACTTC.

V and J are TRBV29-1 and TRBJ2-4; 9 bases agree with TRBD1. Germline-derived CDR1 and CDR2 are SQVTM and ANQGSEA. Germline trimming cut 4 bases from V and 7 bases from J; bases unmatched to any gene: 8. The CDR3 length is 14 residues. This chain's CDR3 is CSVGDRAFRNIQYF. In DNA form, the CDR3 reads TGCAGCGTTGGGGACAGGGCTTTTCGGAACATTCAGTACTTC.

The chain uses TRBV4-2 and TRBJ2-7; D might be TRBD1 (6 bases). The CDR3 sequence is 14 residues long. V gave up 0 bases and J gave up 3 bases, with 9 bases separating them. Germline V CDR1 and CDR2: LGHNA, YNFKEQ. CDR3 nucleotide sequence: TGTGCCAGCAGCCAAGATAGGGGGAGCTACGAGCAGTACTTC. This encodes CASSQDRGSYEQYF.

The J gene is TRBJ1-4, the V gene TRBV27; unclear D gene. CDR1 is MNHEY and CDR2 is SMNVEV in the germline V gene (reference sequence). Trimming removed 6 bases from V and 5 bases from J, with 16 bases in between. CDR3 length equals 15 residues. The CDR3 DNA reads TGTGCCAGCAGCTTCCAGAATCAGATAAATGAAAAACTGTTTTTT. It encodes CASSFQNQINEKLFF.

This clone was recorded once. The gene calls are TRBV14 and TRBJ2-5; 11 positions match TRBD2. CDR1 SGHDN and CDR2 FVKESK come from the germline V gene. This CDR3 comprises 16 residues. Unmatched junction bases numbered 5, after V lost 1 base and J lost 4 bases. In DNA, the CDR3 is TGTGCCAGCAGCCAAGGTCGGACTAGCGGGCGAGAGACCCAGTACTTC. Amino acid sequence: CASSQGRTSGRETQYF.